This is a list of T cell receptor beta chains from one sample in a study of OX40 agonist ivuxolimab in advanced cancers. TCRdb keeps only in-frame clones here, not all; method: immunoSEQ multiplex PCR. In the table there are 100,000 to 120,000 clones, roughly 87% of which are singletons. Source: CD4+ or CD8+ T cells sorted from blood, taken in a trial of the OX40 agonist ivuxolimab. Every receptor here comes from an adult with an advanced solid tumor such as melanoma, head and neck, liver or kidney cancer. The CDR3 runs from the conserved cysteine through the conserved F or W. The D gene is left open where the match is weak. Part of the rows lack a size; the others show once, few, many or a class for expanded clones.

V gene,J gene,D gene,clone size,CDR3 protein,CDR3 DNA
TRBV19,TRBJ1-1,.,.,CASSMVRMNTEAFF,TGTGCCAGTAGTATGGTAAGAATGAACACTGAAGCTTTCTTT
TRBV5-1,TRBJ1-2,.,once,CASSFGPVAGYGYTF,TGCGCCAGCAGCTTCGGTCCGGTTGCGGGATATGGCTACACCTTC
TRBV18,TRBJ2-3,.,.,CASSPSSEVADTQYF,TGTGCCAGCTCACCATCTAGCGAAGTCGCAGATACGCAGTATTTT
TRBV27,TRBJ1-5,.,.,CASSYGRGQPQHF,TGTGCCAGCAGTTACGGGAGAGGACAGCCCCAGCATTTT
TRBV9,TRBJ2-6,.,.,CASSVGAVSGANVLTF,TGTGCCAGCAGCGTAGGGGCTGTCTCTGGGGCCAACGTCCTGACTTTC
TRBV2,TRBJ1-5,.,.,CASRSSTVDQPQHF,TGTGCCAGCAGATCATCGACAGTAGATCAGCCCCAGCATTTT
TRBV13,TRBJ2-7,TRBD1,few,CASSRTGNYEQYF,TGTGCCAGCAGCCGGACAGGTAACTACGAGCAGTACTTC
TRBV6-1,TRBJ1-4,.,.,CASSFRTNEKLFF,TGTGCCAGTTCCTTTCGAACTAATGAAAAACTGTTTTTT
TRBV28,TRBJ1-5,.,.,CASTPRRNQPQHF,TGTGCCAGCACCCCAAGACGAAATCAGCCCCAGCATTTT
TRBV7-3,TRBJ1-2,.,.,CASSSNGEGYTF,TGTGCCAGCAGCTCAAATGGGGAGGGCTACACCTTC
TRBV7-6,TRBJ2-7,TRBD2,.,CASRLAGAYEQYF,TGTGCCAGCAGATTAGCGGGGGCCTACGAGCAGTACTTC
TRBV5-5,TRBJ1-5,.,.,CASSQTWTEGGNQPQHF,TGTGCCAGCAGCCAGACATGGACGGAGGGGGGCAATCAGCCCCAGCATTTT
TRBV15,TRBJ1-5,.,.,CATSKQNQPQHF,TGTGCCACCAGCAAACAGAATCAGCCCCAGCATTTT
TRBV7-9,TRBJ2-5,.,.,CASYRDHQETQYF,TGTGCCAGCTACCGGGACCACCAAGAGACCCAGTACTTC
TRBV23-1,TRBJ2-7,.,.,CASSHAGQIYEQYF,TGCGCCAGCAGTCATGCAGGACAGATCTACGAGCAGTACTTC
TRBV5-4,TRBJ2-5,TRBD1,.,CASSSGGQGGGTETQYF,TGTGCCAGCAGCTCCGGGGGACAGGGGGGCGGGACGGAGACCCAGTACTTC